Shown below are 5 T cell receptor beta chains from a single sample sequenced in a study of T-cell memory formation after mild COVID-19. TCRdb independently ran MiXCR on the 5' RACE reads; one entry per CDR3 protein. The data show 470,000 or so distinct CDR3 sequences, roughly 18% seen once. The specimen was PBMCs or a T cell subset sorted from them (not recorded which). Receptors originate from an adult woman who had mild COVID-19 (a few samples of this study predate the infection). Cell type and time point are not known.

Only a few counts were recorded for this clonotype. This sequence joins TRBV4-2 and TRBJ2-7; 8 bases align to TRBD2. Germline V gene data show CDR1 as LGHNA and CDR2 as YNFKEQ. This CDR3 is built from 15 residues. V was pared by 4 bases and J by 2 bases, with 7 bases of the junction left unmatched. The CDR3 DNA is TGTGCCAGCAGCCTCCAGCGGGAGCAAACCTACGAGCAGTACTTC. Protein product: CASSLQREQTYEQYF.

A few counts support this clonotype. V and J are TRBV4-1 and TRBJ1-1; unclear D gene. The CDR3 loop spans 16 amino acids. Trimming shortened V by 0 bases and J by 1 base, and 12 bases separated the two germline ends. Germline loops: CDR1 MGHRA, CDR2 YSYEKL. CDR3 residues: CASSQEGAGGNTEAFF. CDR3 in DNA: TGCGCCAGCAGCCAAGAAGGAGCCGGCGGGAACACTGAAGCTTTCTTT.

In its sample, this clonotype was seen a few times. The chain employs TRBV2 and TRBJ2-7; 9 bases line up with TRBD1. V trimming: 6 bases; J trimming: 5 bases; junction bases outside the gene matches: 5. CDR1 is SNHLY and CDR2 is FYNNEI in the germline V gene. This CDR3 contains 13 residues. DNA of the CDR3: TGTGCCAGCAGGGGACAGGGCTCGCACGAGCAGTACTTC. Translating gives CASRGQGSHEQYF.

In nucleotides, the CDR3 is TGCAGTGCTAGAGATTGGCCCGATCAAGAGACCCAGTACTTC. Translating it yields CSARDWPDQETQYF. This chain links TRBV20-1 with TRBJ2-5; D remains ambiguous. V was pared by 0 bases and J by 2 bases, with 10 bases between. The germline V gene has CDR1 DFQATT and CDR2 SNEGSKA (reference sequence). The CDR3 has 14 residues.

The chain links TRBV27 to TRBJ2-7; 8 bases line up with TRBD2. With V trimmed by 7 bases and J by 3 bases, 8 bases remained unmatched. The CDR3 covers 14 residues. Germline CDR1 and CDR2: MNHEY and SMNVEV (reference sequence). DNA of the CDR3: TGTGCCAGCAACATAGCGGGGCGCTACTACGAGCAGTACTTC. Translating it yields CASNIAGRYYEQYF.